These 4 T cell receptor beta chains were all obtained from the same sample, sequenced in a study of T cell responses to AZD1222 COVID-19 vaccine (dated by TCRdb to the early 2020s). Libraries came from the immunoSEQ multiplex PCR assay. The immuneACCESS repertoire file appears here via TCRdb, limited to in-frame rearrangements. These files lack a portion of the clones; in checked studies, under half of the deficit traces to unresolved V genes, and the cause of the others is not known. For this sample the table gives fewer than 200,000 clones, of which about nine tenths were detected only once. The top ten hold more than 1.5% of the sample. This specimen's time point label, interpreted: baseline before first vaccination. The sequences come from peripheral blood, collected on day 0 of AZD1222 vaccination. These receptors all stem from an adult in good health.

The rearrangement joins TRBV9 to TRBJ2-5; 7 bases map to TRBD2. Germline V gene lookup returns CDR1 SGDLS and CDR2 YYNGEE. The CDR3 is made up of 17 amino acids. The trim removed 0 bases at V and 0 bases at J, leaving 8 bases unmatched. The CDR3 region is CASSVGLTTSDQETQYF. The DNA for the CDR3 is TGTGCCAGCAGCGTAGGTCTTACTACTAGCGACCAAGAGACCCAGTACTTC. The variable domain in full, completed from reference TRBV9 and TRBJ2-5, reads DSGVTQTPKHLITATGQRVTLRCSPRSGDLSVYWYQQSLDQGLQFLIQYYNGEERAKGNILERFSAQQFPDLHSELNLSSLELGDSALYFCASSVGLTTSDQETQYFGPGTRLLVL.

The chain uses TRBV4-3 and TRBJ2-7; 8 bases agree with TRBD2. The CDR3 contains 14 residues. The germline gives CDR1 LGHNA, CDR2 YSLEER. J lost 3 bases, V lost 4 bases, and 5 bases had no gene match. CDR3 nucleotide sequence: TGCGCCAGCAGCCCAGCGGGGGCGGGCTACGAGCAGTACTTC. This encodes CASSPAGAGYEQYF.

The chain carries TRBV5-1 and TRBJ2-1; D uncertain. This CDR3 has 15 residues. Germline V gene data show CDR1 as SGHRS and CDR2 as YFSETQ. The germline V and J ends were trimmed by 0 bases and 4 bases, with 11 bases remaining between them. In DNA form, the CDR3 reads TGCGCCAGCAGCTTGGTTCCGGAAACGTACAATGAGCAGTTCTTC. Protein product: CASSLVPETYNEQFF.

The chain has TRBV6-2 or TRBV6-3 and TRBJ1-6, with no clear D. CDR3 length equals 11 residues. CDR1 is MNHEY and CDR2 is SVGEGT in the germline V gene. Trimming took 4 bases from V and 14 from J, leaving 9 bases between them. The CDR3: CASSSYLALHF. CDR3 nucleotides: TGTGCCAGCAGTTCCTACTTGGCCCTCCACTTT.